This T cell receptor beta chain is from a study of human T cells and chemical hapten exposure. Study background: Mainly, slight library volume differences in the pool made TCR yields vary. Findings of the study overall: Relative to controls, expanded TCRs formed significantly more large CDR3 similarity clusters.

From the RACE reads, TCRdb called clonotypes with MiXCR, one entry per CDR3 protein. The sample lists about 55,000 distinct CDR3 sequences, approximately 10% occurring once. With regard to this clonotype: Its target is not known.

Losses at the gene ends were 6 bases for V and 4 bases for J; bases not matched to a gene: 8. CDR3 length: 15 amino acids. Time point denoted: pre-sensitization, week 0. Treatment here: therapeutic diphenylcyclopropenone sensitization with weekly scalp DPC. Unfractionated whole blood was the source from which total RNA was extracted. This sequence originates from a woman aged 30 to 39 with alopecia areata. Some clones in this sample may be carry-over from other donors' samples. The rearrangement joins TRBV12-3 or TRBV12-4 to TRBJ2-1; TRBD2 matches at 8 bases. The starting material was whole blood, obtained in connection with sensitization to the hapten diphenylcyclopropenone (DPC). This CDR3 is CASSHGGGLYNEQFF. The CDR3 nucleotides are TGTGCCAGCAGCCACGGGGGGGGGTTATACAATGAGCAGTTCTTC.